Following are 10 T cell receptor beta chains from one sample sequenced in a study of cytomegalovirus exposure and HLA in healthy donors. Assay: immunoSEQ multiplex PCR; the TCRdb copy retains only in-frame clones and omits some. The sample holds roughly 100,000 clones; about 85% are singletons and the top ten take around 1.7%. The sequenced sample consisted of PBMCs. These receptors came from a young woman in good health and CMV-seropositive.

J is TRBJ1-2 and V is TRBV6-1, with a tentative D call TRBD1 (5 bases). CDR1 is MNHNS and CDR2 is SASEGT in the germline V gene. Trimming shortened V by 4 bases and J by 3 bases, and 18 bases separated the two germline ends. The CDR3 runs to 16 residues. DNA of the CDR3: TGTGCCAGCAGTGGGGGCAGGGCTCCGGGGGACTATGGCTACACCTTC. The encoded protein is CASSGGRAPGDYGYTF.

The chain uses TRBV6-1 and TRBJ2-7; 9 bases agree with TRBD1. Germline V gives CDR1 MNHNS, CDR2 SASEGT. The CDR3 contains 15 residues. Unmatched junction bases numbered 6, after V lost 1 base and J lost 5 bases. The CDR3, as DNA: TGTGCCAGCAGTGAAGAGGGGACAGGGTCCCACGAGCAGTACTTC. This codes for CASSEEGTGSHEQYF.

This clone showed up just a few times. This sequence joins TRBV13 and TRBJ1-1; 9 positions match TRBD1. CDR3 size: 11 residues. The germline gives CDR1 PRHDT, CDR2 FYEKMQ (reference sequence). V dropped 5 bases and J dropped 11; count of bases not matched to a gene: 3. The CDR3 sequence: CASSRDRVAFF. In DNA, the CDR3 is TGTGCCAGCAGCCGGGACAGGGTCGCTTTCTTT.

This chain uses TRBV27 with TRBJ1-2, with D possibly TRBD1 on 6 matching bases. This CDR3 spans 16 amino acids. Looked up from germline, CDR1 is MNHEY and CDR2 is SMNVEV (reference sequence). With 2 bases removed from V and 8 bases from J, the gap between germline ends came to 21 bases. The CDR3 is CASSLRSGELEGGYTF. CDR3 in DNA: TGTGCCAGCAGTTTAAGGTCAGGGGAATTAGAGGGAGGCTACACCTTC.

The chain recombines TRBV6-1 with TRBJ1-1; no firm D call. Germline CDR1 is MNHNS and CDR2 is SASEGT. The CDR3 extends over 14 amino acids. Trimming shortened V by 5 bases and J by 0 bases, and 10 bases separated the two germline ends. Here the CDR3 DNA reads TGTGCCAGCAGTTTGGCGGGTCTGAACACTGAAGCTTTCTTT. Protein product: CASSLAGLNTEAFF.

The V and J genes are TRBV2 and TRBJ2-3; 11 bases match TRBD1. This CDR3 has 14 amino acids. Looked up from germline, CDR1 is SNHLY and CDR2 is FYNNEI. Trimming removed 3 bases from V and 8 bases from J; junction bases left unmatched: 4. CDR3 in amino acids: CASSDGQGAITQYF. The DNA of the CDR3 is TGTGCCAGCAGTGACGGACAGGGGGCGATTACGCAGTATTTT.

V and J are TRBV7-8 and TRBJ2-2; TRBD2 aligns across 8 bases. CDR1 and CDR2 from the germline V gene are SGHVS and FQNEAQ. V shed 0 bases and J 4 bases; nucleotides not matched to a gene: 4. The CDR3 is 16 residues long. CDR3 DNA sequence: TGTGCCAGCAGCTTAGCGCGGGGGGACCGCACCGGGGAGCTGTTTTTT. Its protein product is CASSLARGDRTGELFF.

This chain links TRBV15 with TRBJ1-2; 8 nucleotides match TRBD1. CDR3 size: 14 residues. Germline V CDR1 and CDR2: LNHNV, YYDKDF (reference sequence). V was clipped by 0 bases and J by 6 bases; unmatched bases: 3. CDR3 sequence (DNA): TGTGCCACCAGCAGAGACAGGGGGCCGGATGGCTACACCTTC. Encoded protein: CATSRDRGPDGYTF.

The CDR3 nucleotides are TGTGCCAGCAGCTTAGGGGAGGGGGGCAACGAGCAGTACGTC. Protein product: CASSLGEGGNEQYV. V usage is TRBV7-6 and J usage is TRBJ2-7, with a weak D call TRBD2 (7 bases). The CDR3 has 14 amino acids. Germline assignment: CDR1 SGHVS and CDR2 FNYEAQ. With 1 base removed from V and 5 bases from J, the gap between germline ends came to 12 bases.

This chain links TRBV28 with TRBJ1-2; TRBD1 is a possible D gene (5 bases). The CDR3 is 14 amino acids. V was shortened by 10 bases and J by 2 bases, with 17 bases between the two germline ends. Germline assignment: CDR1 MDHEN and CDR2 SYDVKM. The DNA of the CDR3 is TGTGCCATCGCTCTCGGAGCAGGGAACTATGGCTACACCTTC. Protein product: CAIALGAGNYGYTF.